The 25 T cell receptor beta chains listed next were all sequenced from one sample in a study of cytomegalovirus exposure and HLA in healthy donors. The PCR contained 60 Vbeta and 13 Jbeta primers. Sequencing was performed with immunoSEQ multiplex PCR; in TCRdb, only in-frame clones are kept and a portion is missing. Here the sample spans tens of thousands of clones, 80% to 90% being singletons. The sequenced sample was PBMCs. The receptors shown here come from a woman aged 30 to 39 in good health and CMV-seropositive.

With regard to this clone: Other DNA sequences in the same sample also yield this CDR3. The chain uses TRBV14 and TRBJ1-1, with D possibly being TRBD1 (6 bases). The CDR3 loop spans 17 amino acids. Germline CDR1 reads SGHDN; CDR2 reads FVKESK. V lost 0 bases, J lost 0 bases, and 14 bases lay in between. The CDR3 is CASSQDRFDRLNTEAFF. In DNA form, the CDR3 reads TGTGCCAGCAGCCAAGATCGATTTGACAGGCTGAACACTGAAGCTTTCTTT.

In its sample, this clone was seen once. The V gene is TRBV15, the J gene TRBJ1-5; tentative D call: TRBD1 (6 bases). The V gene's germline CDR1 is LNHNV and CDR2 YYDKDF (reference sequence). Trimming cost V 5 bases and J 0 bases, with 11 bases left between them. The CDR3 has 15 residues. The CDR3 nucleotides read TGTGCCACCAGCGAGGACAGCTATAGCAATCAGCCCCAGCATTTT. Translation gives CATSEDSYSNQPQHF.

The chain recombines TRBV6-5 with TRBJ2-1; 12 bases line up with TRBD2. The V and J ends lost 5 bases and 5 bases, in that order; junction bases with no gene match: 4. The germline V gene has CDR1 MNHEY and CDR2 SVGAGI. The CDR3 length is 15 residues. The chain's CDR3 is CASSRLAGANNEQFF. The CDR3 coding sequence is TGTGCCAGCAGTAGACTAGCGGGAGCAAACAATGAGCAGTTCTTC.

The rearrangement joins TRBV10-3 to TRBJ1-1; D call uncertain. Germline loops: CDR1 ENHRY, CDR2 SYGVKD. V gave up 7 bases and J gave up 1 base, with 13 bases separating them. CDR3 length: 14 residues. The CDR3 nucleotides read TGTGCCATCAACGACGGGAATAAGAACACTGAAGCTTTCTTT. As protein: CAINDGNKNTEAFF.

The chain couples TRBV20-1 to TRBJ1-1; no clear D. Per the germline V gene, CDR1 is DFQATT and CDR2 is SNEGSKA (reference sequence). The CDR3 has 8 residues. Trimming stripped 6 bases from V and 8 bases from J, with 4 bases between. Here the CDR3 reads CSAEEAFF. In DNA form, the CDR3 reads TGCAGTGCAGAGGAAGCTTTCTTT.

The chain carries TRBV5-1 and TRBJ2-1, with D possibly matching TRBD1 (5 bases). Germline lookup yields CDR1 SGHRS and CDR2 YFSETQ. Trimming removed 6 bases from V and 0 bases from J, with 13 bases in between. This CDR3 comprises 15 residues. The DNA for the CDR3 is TGCGCCAGCAATGGGGCCCTCAGCTCCTACAATGAGCAGTTCTTC. Protein sequence: CASNGALSSYNEQFF. Together with reference TRBV5-1 and TRBJ2-1, the CDR3 gives the full variable domain: KAGVTQTPRYLIKTRGQQVTLSCSPISGHRSVSWYQQTPGQGLQFLFEYFSETQRNKGNFPGRFSGRQFSNSRSEMNVSTLELGDSALYLCASNGALSSYNEQFFGPGTRLTVL.

The chain's CDR3 is CASSLGTGAPANYGYTF. Written as DNA, the CDR3 is TGTGCCAGCAGCTTGGGGACAGGGGCCCCAGCTAACTATGGCTACACCTTC. The chain is built from TRBV5-5 and TRBJ1-2; 9 bases map to TRBD1. CDR1 SGHKS and CDR2 YYEKEE come from the germline V gene (reference sequence). J gave up 0 bases and V 0 bases, and 6 bases lay outside the gene matches. CDR3 length: 17 residues.

J is TRBJ1-2 and V is TRBV5-1, with a possible D match to TRBD1 (5 bases). With 0 bases removed from V and 8 bases from J, the gap between germline ends came to 8 bases. This CDR3 has 12 residues. Germline V gene sequence: CDR1 SGHRS, CDR2 YFSETQ. CDR3 in DNA: TGCGCCAGCAGCTTGGCGGGGGAAGGCTACACCTTC. Amino acids: CASSLAGEGYTF.

This clone is a singleton in its sample. This chain links TRBV5-1 with TRBJ1-2; 9 positions agree with TRBD1. J gave up 4 bases and V 3 bases, and 7 bases lay outside the gene matches. The CDR3 totals 15 residues. Germline V gene data show CDR1 as SGHRS and CDR2 as YFSETQ. CDR3 loop: CASSSPGQGSYGYTF. The CDR3 DNA reads TGCGCCAGCAGCTCCCCGGGACAGGGAAGCTATGGCTACACCTTC. The full variable domain, completed using reference TRBV5-1 and TRBJ1-2, is KAGVTQTPRYLIKTRGQQVTLSCSPISGHRSVSWYQQTPGQGLQFLFEYFSETQRNKGNFPGRFSGRQFSNSRSEMNVSTLELGDSALYLCASSSPGQGSYGYTFGSGTRLTVV.

The gene calls are TRBV11-1 and TRBJ1-5; D is ambiguous. The CDR3 spans 13 residues. CDR1 and CDR2 (germline): SGHAT, FQDESV (reference sequence). V gave up 0 bases and J gave up 6 bases, with 6 bases separating them. CDR3: CASSLARGQPQHF. The CDR3 nucleotides are TGTGCCAGCAGCTTAGCGCGAGGTCAGCCCCAGCATTTT. Supplemented by reference TRBV11-1 and TRBJ1-5, the full variable domain reads EAEVAQSPRYKITEKSQAVAFWCDPISGHATLYWYRQILGQGPELLVQFQDESVVDDSQLPKDRFSAERLKGVDSTLKIQPAELGDSAMYLCASSLARGQPQHFGDGTRLSIL.

The V call is TRBV27, the J call TRBJ2-7; D unresolved. V was shortened by 4 bases and J by 1 base, with 8 bases between the two germline ends. Germline assignment: CDR1 MNHEY and CDR2 SMNVEV (reference sequence). This CDR3 contains 13 residues. The CDR3 loop reads CASSYSVSYEQYF. The CDR3 coding sequence is TGTGCCAGCAGTTACTCGGTGTCCTACGAGCAGTACTTC.

V is TRBV11-2 and J is TRBJ2-7; the D gene is possibly TRBD2 (6 bases). The CDR3 has 14 amino acids. Germline CDR1 SGHAT, CDR2 FQNNGV. The V end lost 3 bases, the J end lost 3 bases, and 12 bases lay between the germline ends. The CDR3 bases are TGTGCCAGCAGCTTTAGCGGACGGAGCTACGAGCAGTACTTC. Translation: CASSFSGRSYEQYF.

The rearrangement joins TRBV15 to TRBJ1-5; D may be TRBD1 (5 bases). V lost 6 bases and J 7 bases, leaving 19 bases between the germline ends. The CDR3 extends over 15 amino acids. The germline gives CDR1 LNHNV, CDR2 YYDKDF (reference sequence). The CDR3: CATSQGSPRRQPQHF. Written as DNA, the CDR3 is TGTGCCACCAGTCAGGGAAGTCCTAGGAGACAGCCCCAGCATTTT.

The rearrangement uses TRBV15 and TRBJ2-1, with D possibly TRBD1 on 5 matching bases. Germline CDR1 and CDR2: LNHNV and YYDKDF (reference sequence). The CDR3 is 15 residues long. The V end was cut by 0 bases, the J end by 4 bases, with 10 bases between. CDR3: CATSRDTGQYNEQFF. The CDR3 region has the DNA TGTGCCACCAGCAGAGATACAGGACAATACAATGAGCAGTTCTTC. The full variable domain, with the rest looked up from reference TRBV15 and TRBJ2-1, is DAMVIQNPRYQVTQFGKPVTLSCSQTLNHNVMYWYQQKSSQAPKLLFHYYDKDFNNEADTPDNFQSRRPNTSFCFLDIRSPGLGDTAMYLCATSRDTGQYNEQFFGPGTRLTVL.

This chain uses TRBV13 with TRBJ2-7, with 12 positions matching TRBD2. Germline V gene lookup returns CDR1 PRHDT and CDR2 FYEKMQ (reference sequence). The CDR3 loop spans 18 amino acids. Trimming at V came to 5 bases and at J to 5 bases, leaving 16 bases not matched to a gene. The CDR3 sequence is CASSQLFLSSGRAHEQYF. CDR3 nucleotides: TGTGCCAGCAGCCAACTGTTTCTATCTAGCGGGAGGGCCCACGAGCAGTACTTC.

The chain joins TRBV5-1 to TRBJ1-1, with D uncertain. Looked up from germline, CDR1 is SGHRS and CDR2 is YFSETQ. V was shortened by 0 bases and J by 1 base, with 10 bases between the two germline ends. This CDR3 comprises 15 residues. The CDR3 DNA sequence: TGCGCCAGCAGCTTGGGGGCAGTCCAGAACACTGAAGCTTTCTTT. It specifies CASSLGAVQNTEAFF. The full variable domain, completed using reference TRBV5-1 and TRBJ1-1, is KAGVTQTPRYLIKTRGQQVTLSCSPISGHRSVSWYQQTPGQGLQFLFEYFSETQRNKGNFPGRFSGRQFSNSRSEMNVSTLELGDSALYLCASSLGAVQNTEAFFGQGTRLTVV.

The genes are TRBV19 and TRBJ2-7; the D gene is possibly TRBD2 (6 bases). This CDR3 is built from 14 residues. Germline CDR1 is LNHDA and CDR2 is SQIVND (reference sequence). V lost 4 bases to trimming and J lost 4 bases, with 14 bases between them. The CDR3 spells CASSSRDLEYEQYF. CDR3 sequence (DNA): TGTGCCAGTAGTAGCCGGGACTTAGAATACGAGCAGTACTTC. Full variable domain (remainder filled in from reference TRBV19 and TRBJ2-7): DGGITQSPKYLFRKEGQNVTLSCEQNLNHDAMYWYRQDPGQGLRLIYYSQIVNDFQKGDIAEGYSVSREKKESFPLTVTSAQKNPTAFYLCASSSRDLEYEQYFGPGTRLTVT.

The rearrangement uses TRBV27 and TRBJ1-5; D ambiguous. The CDR3 is 13 amino acids. V was clipped by 3 bases and J by 2 bases, with 5 bases between them. Germline CDR1 and CDR2: MNHEY and SMNVEV (reference sequence). DNA of the CDR3: TGTGCCAGCAGTTTTAAGCGCAATCAGCCCCAGCATTTT. This translates into CASSFKRNQPQHF.

The CDR3 sequence is CASSVPWGRRTEAFF. Written as DNA, the CDR3 is TGTGCCAGCAGCGTCCCCTGGGGGCGTCGAACTGAAGCTTTCTTT. This chain joins TRBV9 and TRBJ1-1; D may be TRBD1 (6 bases). Germline-derived CDR1 and CDR2 are SGDLS and YYNGEE. V was clipped by 2 bases and J by 5 bases, with 16 bases between them. The CDR3 runs 15 residues.

This chain joins TRBV30 and TRBJ1-2; D is unresolved. CDR1 is GTSNPN, CDR2 SVGIG, per germline (reference sequence). The V and J ends lost 5 bases and 8 bases respectively, with 12 bases between them. The CDR3 extends over 11 amino acids. The CDR3 bases are TGTGCCTGGGGGCAAGCGGGAGGCTACACCTTC. It yields the protein CAWGQAGGYTF.

The rearrangement uses TRBV5-1 and TRBJ2-5; 12 nucleotides line up with TRBD2. The J call is uncertain, as TRBJ2-7 better fits the DNA end. CDR3 length: 20 amino acids. CDR1 is SGHRS and CDR2 is YFSETQ in the germline V gene. CDR3 coding DNA: TGCGCCAGCAGCGAGCAGGGGGCAGGGAGACTAGCGGGAGTAAGCAACGAGCAGTACTTC. Its translation: CASSEQGAGRLAGVSNEQYF.

This chain uses TRBV7-8 with TRBJ1-4; D is possibly TRBD1 (5 bases). In germline, CDR1 is SGHVS, CDR2 FQNEAQ. The CDR3 extends over 15 amino acids. V was trimmed by 0 bases and J by 2 bases, leaving 7 bases between them. This chain's CDR3 is CASSLAKGTNEKLFF. DNA of the CDR3: TGTGCCAGCAGCTTAGCCAAGGGGACTAATGAAAAACTGTTTTTT.

This chain links TRBV30 with TRBJ1-2, with 7 bases that match TRBD1. Per the germline V gene, CDR1 is GTSNPN and CDR2 is SVGIG (reference sequence). The trim removed 3 bases at V and 8 bases at J, leaving 6 bases unmatched. The CDR3 runs 12 residues. The CDR3 spells CAWSPTGDGYTF. Written as DNA, the CDR3 is TGTGCCTGGAGCCCTACAGGGGACGGCTACACCTTC.

V and J are TRBV7-9 and TRBJ2-5, with D unresolved. This CDR3 spans 14 amino acids. In germline, CDR1 is SEHNR, CDR2 FQNEAQ (reference sequence). V lost 3 bases, J lost 5 bases, and 13 bases lay in between. The CDR3, as DNA: TGTGCCAGCAGCTTCGCGACCTCCGGGGAGACCCAGTACTTC. This codes for CASSFATSGETQYF. Looking up the rest from reference TRBV7-9 and TRBJ2-5 gives the full variable domain: DTGVSQNPRHKITKRGQNVTFRCDPISEHNRLYWYRQTLGQGPEFLTYFQNEAQLEKSRLLSDRFSAERPKGSFSTLEIQRTEQGDSAMYLCASSFATSGETQYFGPGTRLLVL.

V usage is TRBV5-1 and J usage is TRBJ2-5, with 8 bases identical to TRBD1. Germline V gives CDR1 SGHRS, CDR2 YFSETQ. V lost 4 bases, J lost 4 bases, and 3 bases stayed unmatched. This CDR3 has 13 residues. Here the CDR3 DNA reads TGCGCCAGCAGCCTGACAGGGGTAGAGACCCAGTACTTC. It translates to CASSLTGVETQYF.